The clone carrying this TCR beta chain was counted only a few times. These data belong to a study of T-cell memory formation after mild COVID-19. After removal of 2 bases from V and 5 bases from J, the junction contained 7 bases not matched to a gene. The CDR3 has 17 amino acids. The germline CDR1 and CDR2 sequences are MNHNY and SVGAGI (reference sequence). MiXCR was run by TCRdb on the 5' RACE reads, yielding one entry per CDR3 protein. This sample has 300,000 to 400,000 distinct CDR3 sequences, with 25% to 30% found just once. The sample was PBMCs or a T cell subset sorted from them (not recorded which). The chain employs TRBV6-6 and TRBJ2-3; 13 bases are shared with TRBD2. The receptor was derived from an adult woman who had mild COVID-19 (a few samples of this study predate the infection). Cell type and time point are not known. The CDR3 coding sequence is TGTGCCAGCAGTTACCGCGGGACTAGCGGGACTGGAGATACGCAGTATTTT. Its protein product is CASSYRGTSGTGDTQYF.